One sample yielded the 13 T cell receptor beta chains listed below, sequenced in a study of T cells in Graves' hyperthyroidism and ophthalmopathy. Regions amplified from RNA transcripts were the TCR beta CDR3 regions. In the first-round RT-PCR of the TCR CDR3, the HTBI primer set was used. TCRdb reprocessed the multiplex PCR reads with MiXCR, giving one entry per CDR3 protein. The sample has approximately 720,000 distinct CDR3 sequences, approximately 19% seen once; the top ten hold around 15%. The sequenced sample consisted of blood. The origin of the receptors is a woman in her forties or fifties with Graves' hyperthyroidism that later progressed to Graves' ophthalmopathy.

This clonotype was observed at least ten times. The chain uses TRBV3-1 and TRBJ2-2; D is undetermined. Trimming removed 2 bases at V and 4 bases at J, with 14 bases between. The CDR3 sequence is 16 residues long. Germline V gene lookup returns CDR1 LGHDT and CDR2 YNNKEL (reference sequence). This CDR3 reads CASSQRDTVGTGELFF. DNA for the CDR3: TGTGCCAGCAGCCAACGAGACACGGTGGGCACCGGGGAGCTGTTTTTT.

This clonotype showed up many times. The gene calls are TRBV7-6 and TRBJ1-1; D gene unclear. V was trimmed by 5 bases and J by 1 base, leaving 11 bases between them. Germline V lookup: CDR1 SGHVS, CDR2 FNYEAQ. This CDR3 contains 14 residues. This chain's CDR3 is CASSVRAPNTEAFF. The CDR3 DNA follows: TGTGCCAGCAGCGTCCGGGCCCCGAACACTGAAGCTTTCTTT.

This clonotype showed up many times. The chain uses TRBV2 and TRBJ2-1, with TRBD1 as a possible D gene (6 bases). There are 11 residues in the CDR3. V lost 6 bases, J lost 12 bases, and 12 bases lay in between. Germline V gene sequence: CDR1 SNHLY, CDR2 FYNNEI. CDR3 nucleotides: TGTGCCAGCAGGGAGACAGGACTGCAGTTCTTC. Its translation: CASRETGLQFF.

This clonotype appeared many times. The V gene is TRBV27, the J gene TRBJ1-2; D is unclear. The V end was cut by 8 bases, the J end by 2 bases, with 15 bases between. Germline CDR1 MNHEY, CDR2 SMNVEV (reference sequence). The CDR3 totals 14 residues. The CDR3 loop is CASSRAGTNYGYTF. CDR3 nucleotide sequence: TGTGCCAGCTCCCGGGCAGGAACCAACTATGGCTACACCTTC.

This clonotype was detected only once. V is TRBV6-2 or TRBV6-3 and J is TRBJ1-2; tentatively, D is TRBD1 (6 bases). Trimming cost V 2 bases and J 4 bases, with 14 bases left between them. Germline CDR1 reads MNHEY; CDR2 reads SVGEGT. This CDR3 is built from 15 residues. The CDR3, as DNA: TGTGCCAGCAGTTACATATCGACAGGAGGCTATGGCTACACCTTC. The encoded protein is CASSYISTGGYGYTF.

The gene calls are TRBV12-3 or TRBV12-4 and TRBJ1-5; possible D gene TRBD1, 5 bases. Trimming took 6 bases from V and 7 from J, leaving 22 bases between them. The length of the CDR3 is 16 residues. CDR3: CASSPRDGTGEQPQHF. CDR3 coding DNA: TGTGCCAGCAGCCCCCGGGACGGGACGGGAGAGCAGCCCCAGCATTTT.

This clonotype was seen many times. The chain recombines TRBV7-2 with TRBJ1-1; D ambiguous. With 3 bases removed from V and 4 bases from J, the gap between germline ends came to 15 bases. Germline CDR1 SGHTA, CDR2 FQGNSA. This CDR3 has 15 amino acids. The CDR3 region has the DNA TGTGCCAGCAGCTTCAGCGTCATGGGTATCACTGAAGCTTTCTTT. It specifies CASSFSVMGITEAFF.

The sample holds many counts of this clonotype. The V call is TRBV20-1, the J call TRBJ2-1; the match to TRBD2 covers 9 bases. There are 16 residues in the CDR3. The J segment lost 9 bases and the V segment lost 5 bases, leaving 17 bases of the junction unmatched. Germline lookup yields CDR1 DFQATT and CDR2 SNEGSKA (reference sequence). CDR3 in amino acids: CSAGPLGTSFNGEQFF. The CDR3 bases are TGCAGTGCTGGACCTCTCGGGACTAGCTTCAACGGTGAGCAGTTCTTC.

This clonotype was seen ten or more times. The chain is built from TRBV5-1 and TRBJ2-2; perhaps TRBD2 as D (6 bases). V was trimmed by 2 bases and J by 3 bases, leaving 11 bases between them. The V gene's germline CDR1 is SGHRS and CDR2 YFSETQ. The CDR3 runs to 15 residues. In DNA, the CDR3 is TGCGCCAGCAGCTTTCTAACGGGGGACACCGGGGAGCTGTTTTTT. This codes for CASSFLTGDTGELFF.

This clonotype was observed a handful of times. The chain carries TRBV5-1 and TRBJ1-2; weak D call: TRBD1 (6 bases). The CDR3 has 14 residues. V was trimmed by 3 bases and J by 0 bases, leaving 9 bases between them. From germline, CDR1 is SGHRS and CDR2 YFSETQ. CDR3 bases: TGCGCCAGCAGCTCCGACAGGTCTAACTATGGCTACACCTTC. This translates into CASSSDRSNYGYTF.

This clonotype showed up many times. The chain combines TRBV5-1 with TRBJ2-3, with D perhaps matching TRBD2 (5 bases). With 0 bases removed from V and 3 bases from J, the gap between germline ends came to 14 bases. Per germline, CDR1 SGHRS and CDR2 YFSETQ. The CDR3 loop spans 16 amino acids. CDR3 DNA sequence: TGCGCCAGCAGCTTGGCCAGATCGGGGATTACAGATACGCAGTATTTT. It translates to CASSLARSGITDTQYF.

This clonotype has a single count. V usage is TRBV11-2 and J usage is TRBJ2-7; D unclear. With 3 bases removed from V and 4 bases from J, the gap between germline ends came to 13 bases. The CDR3 extends over 14 amino acids. Looked up from germline, CDR1 is SGHAT and CDR2 is FQNNGV. The CDR3 region is CASSFGVVGYEQYF. Here the CDR3 DNA reads TGTGCCAGCAGCTTCGGTGTCGTGGGATACGAGCAGTACTTC. Full variable domain (rest looked up from reference TRBV11-2 and TRBJ2-7): EAGVAQSPRYKIIEKRQSVAFWCNPISGHATLYWYQQILGQGPKLLIQFQNNGVVDDSQLPKDRFSAERLKGVDSTLKIQPAKLEDSAVYLCASSFGVVGYEQYFGPGTRLTVT.

The rearrangement links TRBV6-5 to TRBJ1-5, with D possibly being TRBD1 (5 bases). V lost 2 bases and J lost 4, with 15 bases in between. Per the germline V gene, CDR1 is MNHEY and CDR2 is SVGAGI. This CDR3 has 16 residues. CDR3 in amino acids: CASSYRLTQVNQPQHF. The CDR3 bases are TGTGCCAGCAGTTACCGTCTCACACAGGTGAATCAGCCCCAGCATTTT.